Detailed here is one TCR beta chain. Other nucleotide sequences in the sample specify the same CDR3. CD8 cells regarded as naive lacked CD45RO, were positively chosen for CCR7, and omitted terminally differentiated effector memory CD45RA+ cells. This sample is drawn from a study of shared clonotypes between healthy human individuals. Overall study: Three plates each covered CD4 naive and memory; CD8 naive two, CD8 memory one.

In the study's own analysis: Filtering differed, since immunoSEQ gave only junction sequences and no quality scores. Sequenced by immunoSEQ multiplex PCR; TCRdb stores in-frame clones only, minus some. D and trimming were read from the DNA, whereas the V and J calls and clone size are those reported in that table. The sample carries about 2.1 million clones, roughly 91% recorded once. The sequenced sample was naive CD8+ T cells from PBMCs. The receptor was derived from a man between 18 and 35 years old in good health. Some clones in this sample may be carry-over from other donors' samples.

Here the CDR3 reads CSAHHYNEQFF. CDR3 nucleotide sequence: TGCAGTGCACATCATTACAATGAGCAGTTCTTC. V gene TRBV20-1 combines with J gene TRBJ2-1; D not resolved. Germline V gene lookup returns CDR1 DFQATT and CDR2 SNEGSKA (reference sequence). CDR3 length: 11 amino acids. Between the trimmed V and J ends, which lost 6 bases and 4 bases, there was a span of 7 bases.